These 19 T cell receptor beta chains were all obtained from the same sample, sequenced in a study of blood T cell repertoires in COVID-19. The data were produced by immunoSEQ multiplex PCR, yet TCRdb's version contains in-frame clones alone and is incomplete. The data contain 250,000 or so clones, approximately 82% of them seen just once; the ten biggest clones take up around 2.5%. The sequenced material came from peripheral blood. The receptors were sampled from a man aged 40-49 years who had recovered from COVID-19.

A note on this clone: Germline is not matched at one junction end, which may reflect a read error. The V gene is TRBV9, the J gene TRBJ2-7; D unclear. The CDR3 sequence is 14 residues long. Germline CDR1 is SGDLS and CDR2 is YYNGEE. The CDR3 here is CASGVGVNSYEQYF. The DNA of the CDR3 is TGTGCCAGCGGCGTAGGCGTCAACTCCTACGAGCAGTACTTC.

The V gene is TRBV3-1 (or the pseudogene TRBV3-2), the J gene TRBJ2-3; perhaps TRBD2 as D (5 bases). Deletions cut 1 base from V and 5 bases from J, with 19 bases between. CDR3 size: 17 residues. Germline-derived CDR1 and CDR2 are LGHDT and YNNKEL (reference sequence). The CDR3 bases are TGTGCCAGCAGCCAAGGGACGCGGACGGAGGATTTAGATACGCAGTATTTT. It yields the protein CASSQGTRTEDLDTQYF.

The V gene is TRBV5-4, the J gene TRBJ1-4; maybe TRBD1 (6 bases). Germline V gives CDR1 SGHNT, CDR2 YYREEE (reference sequence). V was trimmed by 3 bases and J by 0 bases, leaving 18 bases between them. The CDR3 spans 18 residues. CDR3 sequence (DNA): TGTGCCAGCAGCTCAGGACAGCCCAATTACCCAACTAATGAAAAACTGTTTTTT. Protein product: CASSSGQPNYPTNEKLFF.

The J gene is TRBJ1-6, the V gene TRBV7-8; the D is unclear. The ends were cut back, 1 base at V and 5 bases at J, with 6 bases in the middle. The CDR3 extends over 14 amino acids. The germline gives CDR1 SGHVS, CDR2 FQNEAQ. The CDR3 nucleotides are TGTGCCAGCAGCTTAGGTCAGGATAATTCACCCCTCCACTTT. It translates to CASSLGQDNSPLHF.

The chain is built from TRBV10-3 and TRBJ2-1; maybe TRBD2 (7 bases). CDR3 size: 15 residues. Germline V gives CDR1 ENHRY, CDR2 SYGVKD. Trimming stripped 0 bases from V and 4 bases from J, with 10 bases between. The CDR3 is CAISESSGTYNEQFF. In nucleotides, the CDR3 is TGTGCCATCAGTGAGTCCAGCGGGACATACAATGAGCAGTTCTTC.

This clone was observed a few times. V gene TRBV21-1 combines with J gene TRBJ1-2. TRBV21-1 is reported as a pseudogene. The CDR3 sequence is 13 residues long. CDR3 nucleotide sequence: TGTGCCAGCGAGACGCGGGGACACTATGGCTACACCTTC. It translates to CASETRGHYGYTF.

The chain combines TRBV3-1 (or the pseudogene TRBV3-2) with TRBJ2-1, with D tentatively TRBD2 (6 bases). The germline gives CDR1 LGHDT, CDR2 YNNKEL (reference sequence). The CDR3 extends over 12 amino acids. V was trimmed by 3 bases and J by 8 bases, leaving 8 bases between them. CDR3 sequence reads: CASSHSGDEQFF. The CDR3 nucleotides read TGTGCCAGCAGCCACTCGGGGGATGAGCAGTTCTTC.

This clone has more than one count but fewer than ten. The rearrangement joins TRBV6-1 to TRBJ2-3, with D possibly TRBD2 on 6 matching bases. V lost 0 bases, J lost 0 bases, and 10 bases lay in between. This CDR3 is built from 16 residues. Germline assignment: CDR1 MNHNS and CDR2 SASEGT. CDR3 protein: CASSEAVAASTDTQYF. The CDR3 DNA reads as TGTGCCAGCAGTGAAGCGGTAGCGGCTAGCACAGATACGCAGTATTTT.

The CDR3 loop reads CATSRGEVTDIQYF. In nucleotides, the CDR3 is TGTGCCACCAGCAGAGGGGAGGTTACGGACATTCAGTACTTC. The genes are TRBV15 and TRBJ2-4; maybe TRBD2 (6 bases). The CDR3 runs 14 residues. V was trimmed by 1 base and J by 8 bases, leaving 12 bases between them. Germline CDR1 LNHNV, CDR2 YYDKDF (reference sequence).

The genes are TRBV3-1 (or the pseudogene TRBV3-2) and TRBJ2-3; no clear D. Germline V gene data show CDR1 as LGHDT and CDR2 as YNNKEL (reference sequence). V was pared by 5 bases and J by 0 bases, with 12 bases between. This CDR3 spans 15 amino acids. CDR3 nucleotides: TGTGCCAGCAGCACGCGACGCGGAAGCACAGATACGCAGTATTTT. Amino acid sequence: CASSTRRGSTDTQYF.

This sequence joins TRBV7-9 and TRBJ2-1, with D uncertain. In germline, CDR1 is SEHNR, CDR2 FQNEAQ (reference sequence). This CDR3 is built from 12 residues. The ends were cut back, 5 bases at V and 2 bases at J, with 4 bases in the middle. CDR3 sequence: CASSNTYNEQFF. DNA of the CDR3: TGTGCCAGCAGCAATACCTACAATGAGCAGTTCTTC.

The rearrangement uses TRBV19 and TRBJ2-2, with 7 positions matching TRBD1. V was clipped by 5 bases and J by 2 bases; unmatched bases: 5. Germline CDR1 reads LNHDA; CDR2 reads SQIVND (reference sequence). The CDR3 totals 15 residues. This CDR3 is CASSARQGNTGELFF. DNA for the CDR3: TGTGCCAGTAGTGCCCGACAGGGAAACACCGGGGAGCTGTTTTTT.

This rearrangement joins TRBV9 to TRBJ1-5; D perhaps matches TRBD1 (5 bases). Germline CDR1 is SGDLS and CDR2 is YYNGEE. This CDR3 region has 18 residues. Trimming stripped 0 bases from V and 1 base from J, with 17 bases between. CDR3 protein: CASSVELGPQRSNQPQHF. The CDR3 DNA is TGTGCCAGCAGCGTAGAATTGGGGCCACAAAGGAGCAATCAGCCCCAGCATTTT.

The chain links TRBV6-5 to TRBJ1-1; no clear D. Trimming removed 8 bases at V and 3 bases at J, with 16 bases between. Germline CDR1 is MNHEY and CDR2 is SVGAGI. The CDR3 consists of 14 residues. CDR3 sequence reads: CASRIVVGDTEAFF. As DNA, the CDR3 is TGTGCCAGCCGAATCGTGGTCGGGGACACTGAAGCTTTCTTT.

The V gene is TRBV7-2, the J gene TRBJ2-1; TRBD2 agrees at 9 bases. This CDR3 contains 17 residues. V gave up 2 bases and J gave up 6 bases; unmatched junction bases: 11. In germline, CDR1 is SGHTA, CDR2 FQGNSA. The CDR3 DNA is TGTGCCAGCAGCTTATCGTTCGCGCTAGCGGGGACCAATGAGCAGTTCTTC. Translation: CASSLSFALAGTNEQFF.

J is TRBJ1-2 and V is TRBV5-8; no firm D call. Trimming removed 7 bases at V and 4 bases at J, with 14 bases between. Looked up from germline, CDR1 is SGHTS and CDR2 is YDEGEE. This CDR3 spans 13 amino acids. CDR3 coding DNA: TGTGCCAGCGTTCCTTCCGGTGGCTATGGCTACACCTTC. It yields the protein CASVPSGGYGYTF.

V and J are TRBV27 and TRBJ1-1; 7 bases map to TRBD1. J gave up 4 bases and V 4 bases, and 6 bases lay outside the gene matches. The germline V gene has CDR1 MNHEY and CDR2 SMNVEV (reference sequence). This CDR3 comprises 14 residues. CDR3 in DNA: TGTGCCAGCAGTTACAGACCAGGGGGCACTGAAGCTTTCTTT. Amino acids: CASSYRPGGTEAFF.

V and J are TRBV19 and TRBJ2-1; D is unresolved. Germline V gives CDR1 LNHDA, CDR2 SQIVND (reference sequence). This CDR3 has 13 residues. V was pared by 10 bases and J by 0 bases, with 10 bases between. DNA for the CDR3: TGTGCCACTCAGAAAAGCTCCTACAATGAGCAGTTCTTC. Translating it yields CATQKSSYNEQFF.

V is TRBV4-3 and J is TRBJ1-1; D uncertain. The CDR3 covers 13 residues. Germline V CDR1 and CDR2: LGHNA, YSLEER. V was trimmed by 4 bases and J by 0 bases, leaving 6 bases between them. The CDR3 coding sequence is TGCGCCAGCAGCCTAAAGCTGAACACTGAAGCTTTCTTT. This codes for CASSLKLNTEAFF.